The TCR beta chain described here comes from a study of T cell responses to AZD1222 COVID-19 vaccine. Germline CDR1 reads SEHNR; CDR2 reads FQNEAQ (reference sequence). Unmatched junction bases numbered 4, after V lost 4 bases and J lost 1 base. The CDR3 covers 14 residues. Study-level findings and limits: All repertoire sampling was performed exclusively after the peak T cell response. At 160-218 and 743-854, vaccine-associated CD4 TCRs were dominant, and they spanned spike.

Sequenced by immunoSEQ multiplex PCR; TCRdb stores in-frame clones only, minus some. This sample has under 200,000 clones, with 92% found just once. Comments on this clone: The antigen remains unidentified.

Second doses that came at about 4 or about 12 weeks were put together. Specimen: peripheral blood, collected 28 days after the second AZD1222 dose. The V call is TRBV7-9, the J call TRBJ2-7; 7 nucleotides line up with TRBD1. This clonotype originated in an adult who received the AZD1222 COVID-19 vaccine. This CDR3 reads CASSSTGLSYEQYF. The CDR3 DNA sequence: TGTGCCAGCAGCTCGACAGGGCTGTCCTACGAGCAGTACTTC.